This T cell receptor beta chain was captured by sequencing in a study of T cell changes during pregnancy in multiple sclerosis. V was clipped by 6 bases and J by 8 bases, with 11 bases between them. From germline, CDR1 is LNHDA and CDR2 SQIVND (reference sequence). CDR3 length: 12 amino acids. Here immunoSEQ multiplex PCR was the method, and the copy in TCRdb shows in-frame clones only, minus some. The sample records 100,000 or so clones, approximately 94% being singletons. V is TRBV19 and J is TRBJ1-3; D unresolved. This specimen consisted of peripheral blood, obtained before pregnancy. This receptor was identified in a female donor with multiple sclerosis, enrolled in a pregnancy study. In DNA form, the CDR3 reads TGTGCCAGTAGCCCGTACGGTGACACCATATATTTT. It is translated as CASSPYGDTIYF.